This T cell receptor (beta chain) is from a study of T cells after yellow fever vaccination (dated by TCRdb to the late 2010s). Regarding the study in general: Libraries from fractions with low cell numbers were prepared with the SMART-Seq v4 Ultra Low Input RNA kit. Two healthy male donors, one aged 18 to 30 and one aged 30 to 39 years, were included in the cohort. Blood samples were taken at several timepoints before and after primary and secondary immunization, and bulk PBMC replicates and cell subsets were isolated. To follow T-cell clones before and after both primary and booster YFV17D yellow fever vaccination, bulk TCR alpha and beta repertoires underwent longitudinal sequencing.

The paper's findings and limits, for the study overall: Most clones expanded after primary vaccination were re-detected after the booster (around 96% of CD4 and around 88% of CD8), suggesting broad memory maintenance. A small share of clonotypes occurred in both CD4 and CD8 compartments, likely arising from convergent recombination. The study included only two donors, which limits how far the findings can be generalized. Compared with the primary T-cell response, the secondary T-cell response was weaker but faster, peaking on day 5 rather than day 15. Computational filtering was needed because FACS-sorted repertoires could contain abundant contaminating clonotypes from the bulk population.

The CDR3 contains 16 residues, cysteine and phenylalanine counted. This entry keeps only the CDR3 DNA: 48 bases, framed from base 1. The germline V end is reduced by 4 bases and the J end by 0 bases; junction bases left unmatched: 7. The sample's treatment or condition label, decoded: live attenuated yellow fever vaccine strain. At every blood-draw timepoint, two biological replicates of bulk PBMCs were collected. PBMCs were isolated from peripheral blood using a standard Ficoll-Paque protocol. TriZol was used to extract RNA from bulk PBMCs, from CD4 and CD8 fractions, and from dextramer-positive and dextramer-negative fractions. TCR cDNA was synthesized by 5'RACE template switching, through which a universal primer site and unique molecular identifiers were introduced. Priming of cDNA synthesis was performed from both the TCR alpha and TCR beta constant segments. Two PCR steps were used to amplify libraries, with sample barcodes and sequencing adapters being added in the second step. Sequencing of libraries was performed on Illumina HiSeq 2500 (2x100 bp) or NovaSeq (2x150 bp). The study's own analysis went as follows. Demultiplexing of reads and collapsing into UMI consensus sequences were performed with MIGEC, and V(D)J alignment was carried out with MiXCR. Using edgeR on replicate PBMC samples, clonotypes were called vaccine-responding if FDR was below 0.01 and the log2 fold change was above 5 up to day 15. Each bulk clonotype was labeled CD4 or CD8 based on which sequenced repertoire, CD4 or CD8, contained the clonotype at higher abundance. TCRdb reprocessing: public reads trimmed at Q25 with fastp, clones called with MiXCR, in-frame beta chains kept. Every CDR3 protein is listed once, alongside the most common genes and DNA of its rows. The V and J calls were determined by TCRdb, not by the authors. The sample table records a few hundred thousand distinct CDR3 sequences; 6.5% to 8.5% of these occur just once. The top ten clones comprise about 18% of the sample.

This clonotype was observed a handful of times. No cognate antigen has been identified for it. No much larger clone exists at a distance of one base, and base qualities are not known. The sequenced sample was PBMCs, obtained roughly 47 days after the first yellow fever vaccination. The chain joins TRBV12-3 or TRBV12-4 to TRBJ1-1, with 8 bases in between that match TRBD1. This clonotype was obtained from a man younger than 35 who received the YFV17D yellow fever vaccine. The CDR3 in this case is CASSSGQGLLNTEAFF. In nucleotide form, the sequence is TGTGCCAGCAGTTCTGGACAGGGCCTCTTGAACACTGAAGCTTTCTTT.